A selection of T cell receptor beta chains follows, all from one sample in a study of blood T cell repertoires in COVID-19. Assay used: immunoSEQ multiplex PCR; TCRdb lists only in-frame clones, some missing. The sample consists of almost 250,000 clones, roughly 86% of them appearing once. Sequencing input: PBMCs or T cells enriched from blood (not recorded which). All receptors come from a woman aged 50 to 60 who had recovered from COVID-19. Each CDR3 is given with its conserved first and last residue. Each record gives: V gene, D gene, J gene, clone size, CDR3 length, CDR3 DNA, CDR3 protein. D genes are given only for firm matches. Clone size is shown for a subset of rows, as once, few, many or a class of expanded clone.

TRBV28	TRBD2	TRBJ2-5	.	15	TGTGCCAGCAGTCCCACAGCGGGAGTCCTCGAGACCCAGTACTTC	CASSPTAGVLETQYF
TRBV27	TRBD2	TRBJ2-1	few	13	TGTGCCAGCAGTTTTGGGACTAACAATGAGCAGTTCTTC	CASSFGTNNEQFF
TRBV6-4	.	TRBJ1-1	.	14	TGTGCCAGCAGTGTAACGGGAGGGGACACTGAAGCTTTCTTT	CASSVTGGDTEAFF
TRBV7-2	.	TRBJ2-5	once	13	TGTGCCAGCAGCGCAGGGGCCCAAGAGACCCAGTACTTC	CASSAGAQETQYF
TRBV6-5	TRBD1	TRBJ1-1	.	14	TGTGCCAGCAGCCCCGGGACAGGGGGTCCGTCGGCTTTCTTT	CASSPGTGGPSAFF
TRBV7-6	TRBD2	TRBJ2-5	.	18	TGTGCCAGCAGCCCTCGTCCGGGGGGGACTAGCGGGAGGCAGACCCAGTACTTC	CASSPRPGGTSGRQTQYF
TRBV6-5	.	TRBJ2-7	.	15	TGTGCCAGCAGGAACCGGGACACGGACTCCTACGAGCAGTACTTC	CASRNRDTDSYEQYF
TRBV7-2	TRBD1	TRBJ1-2	.	18	TGTGTGGTATCCGGGACAGGGGTACTGTCCCGGATGGGCTATGGCTACACCTTC	CVVSGTGVLSRMGYGYTF
TRBV7-6	.	TRBJ1-3	once	16	TGTGCCAGCAGCTTAACTGGGGGCAGGGTTGGAAACACCATATATTTT	CASSLTGGRVGNTIYF
TRBV20-1	TRBD2	TRBJ2-1	.	13	TGCAGTGCTAGTCGCCTAGCGGGAGATGAGCAGTTCTTC	CSASRLAGDEQFF
TRBV11-2	.	TRBJ2-5	.	13	TGTGCCAGCAGCTATGGACTTAAAGAGACCCAGTACTTC	CASSYGLKETQYF
TRBV29-1	TRBD1	TRBJ1-1	.	12	TGCAGCGTCGGACAGGGTGGTACTGAAGCTTTCTTT	CSVGQGGTEAFF
TRBV6-6	.	TRBJ1-2	.	11	TGTGCCAGCAGTTCTCAGATGGGCTACACCTTC	CASSSQMGYTF
TRBV11-2	TRBD1	TRBJ1-3	.	17	TGTGCCAGCAGCCTGACAGGGGGGCAAGGAACTGGAAACACCATATATTTT	CASSLTGGQGTGNTIYF
TRBV4-2	.	TRBJ1-4	.	19	TGTGCCAGCAGCCAAGAGGGTAGAGCGGGTGCAGGAACTAATGAAAAACTGTTTTTT	CASSQEGRAGAGTNEKLFF
TRBV7-9	.	TRBJ2-2	.	13	TGTGCCAGCAGCTTCCAGGGGACCGGGGAGCTGTTTTTT	CASSFQGTGELFF
TRBV12-3/TRBV12-4	.	TRBJ1-4	.	13	TGTGCCAGCACCACACCGGGGTACGAAAAACTGTTTTTT	CASTTPGYEKLFF
TRBV7-2	.	TRBJ2-3	.	14	TGTGCCAGCAGCTTAGTGGTAGTTACAGATACGCAGTATTTT	CASSLVVVTDTQYF
TRBV19	TRBD1	TRBJ1-5	.	15	TGTGCCAGTGGTACAGGGGCCCCCCTTCATCAGCCCCAGCATTTT	CASGTGAPLHQPQHF
TRBV19	TRBD1	TRBJ1-4	.	15	TGTGCCAGTAGTATGCCGGGACAGAAGAATGAAAAACTGTTTTTT	CASSMPGQKNEKLFF
TRBV10-3	.	TRBJ2-1	.	14	TGTGCCATCAGTGGGGCTAGCGAGAACAATGAGCAGTTCTTC	CAISGASENNEQFF
TRBV3-1/TRBV3-2	.	TRBJ2-3	.	17	TGTGCCAGCAGCCAAACTACGGGACTCACGCCCACAGATACGCAGTATTTT	CASSQTTGLTPTDTQYF
TRBV19	TRBD1	TRBJ1-5	.	17	TGTGCCAGTAGAAGGGGACAGACGCTTAGTAGGAATCAGCCCCAGCATTTT	CASRRGQTLSRNQPQHF
TRBV28	.	TRBJ1-6	.	15	TGTGCCAGCAGTTTGCTCTCCGGGGGGGATTCACCCCTCCACTTT	CASSLLSGGDSPLHF
TRBV7-2	.	TRBJ2-5	.	15	TGTGCCAGCAGCTCCAGGACAGCGACTCAAGAGACCCAGTACTTC	CASSSRTATQETQYF
TRBV28	.	TRBJ1-1	.	18	TGTGCCAGCATTGGGGGAGGGGGGGCTCATCCCTTGAACACTGAAGCTTTCTTT	CASIGGGGAHPLNTEAFF
TRBV28	.	TRBJ1-2	.	14	TGTGCCAGCAGCTACGGGTCTCCTTCCTATGGCTACACCTTC	CASSYGSPSYGYTF
TRBV3-1/TRBV3-2	.	TRBJ1-2	.	13	TGTGCCAGCAGCCAAAGCCAGGGCCGTGGCTACACCTTC	CASSQSQGRGYTF
TRBV5-1	.	TRBJ2-3	.	14	TGCGCCAGCAGCTGGGTAGGGGTCACAGATACGCAGTATTTT	CASSWVGVTDTQYF
TRBV7-8	.	TRBJ2-5	.	18	TGTGCCAGCAGCTTAGCCCCCAGGGGAGCGGAACGCCAAGAGACCCAGTACTTC	CASSLAPRGAERQETQYF
TRBV12-3/TRBV12-4	TRBD2	TRBJ2-7	.	13	TGTGCCAGCGGCGGCGGGGGGGGATACGAGCAGTACTTC	CASGGGGGYEQYF
TRBV7-7	TRBD2	TRBJ2-1	.	16	TGTGCTAGCAGCCCTGGTGGTAGCGGGAGCTACAATGAGCAGTTCTTC	CASSPGGSGSYNEQFF
TRBV21-1	.	TRBJ2-1	.	17	TGTGCCAGCAGCCTGAAAGGGGCGGTCAGCTCCTACAATGAGCAGTTCTTC	CASSLKGAVSSYNEQFF
TRBV7-6	.	TRBJ1-1	.	14	TGTGCCAGCAGCCCGGGACACAGTAACACTGAAGCTTTCTTT	CASSPGHSNTEAFF
TRBV18	TRBD2	TRBJ2-5	.	15	TGTGCCAGCTCACCATGGCCACTAGCGAAAGAGACCCAGTACTTC	CASSPWPLAKETQYF
TRBV5-6	TRBD2	TRBJ2-7	.	17	TGTGCCAGCAGCTTGGTCCGGGGCGGGAGGCATTCCTACGAGCAGTACTTC	CASSLVRGGRHSYEQYF
TRBV15	.	TRBJ1-2	.	14	TGTGCCACCAGCAGGGCGACAGTGCCCTATGGCTACACCTTC	CATSRATVPYGYTF
TRBV2	.	TRBJ2-7	few	15	TGTGCCAGCAGTGGAGTGGTTGGGACAACCTACGAGCAGTACTTC	CASSGVVGTTYEQYF
TRBV3-1/TRBV3-2	.	TRBJ2-4	.	19	TGTGCCAGCAGCCAAGTCTCGACTTCACTTTCACTAGCCAAAAACATTCAGTACTTC	CASSQVSTSLSLAKNIQYF
TRBV4-3	.	TRBJ2-7	once	15	TGCGCCAGCAGCCAAGAACGGGGTCAGGCCTACGAGCAGTACTTC	CASSQERGQAYEQYF
TRBV12-3/TRBV12-4	.	TRBJ2-1	.	13	TGTGCCAGCAGAGACAGTTCCTACAATGAGCAGTTCTTC	CASRDSSYNEQFF
TRBV9	TRBD2	TRBJ2-3	.	15	TGTGCCAGCAGCGTAGATAGCGGGATTGCAGATACGCAGTATTTT	CASSVDSGIADTQYF
TRBV1	.	TRBJ2-2	.	18	TGCACCAGCAGTGAGCGGGAGGGGGTAGTAGAGAACACCGGGGAGCTGTTTTTT	CTSSEREGVVENTGELFF
TRBV7-2	TRBD2	TRBJ2-3	.	15	TGTGCCAGCAGCTTCCAAGCGGGAGTGACAGATACGCAGTATTTT	CASSFQAGVTDTQYF
TRBV27	.	TRBJ2-1	.	13	TGTGCCAGCAGTCCCCGGACTACCGGTGAGCAGTTCTTC	CASSPRTTGEQFF
TRBV18	.	TRBJ2-2	.	12	TGTGCCAGCTCTCAGGACACCGGGGAGCTGTTTTTT	CASSQDTGELFF
TRBV12-3/TRBV12-4	TRBD2	TRBJ2-1	.	12	TGTGCCAGCAGTTTGATGCTAGCGGAACAGTTCTTC	CASSLMLAEQFF
TRBV19	.	TRBJ1-2	.	12	TGTGCCAGTAGTCGAGACAGAGATGGCTACACCTTC	CASSRDRDGYTF
TRBV27	TRBD2	TRBJ2-1	.	16	TGTGCCAGCAGTTTTAATCGCGGGAGCTCCTACAATGAGCAGTTCTTC	CASSFNRGSSYNEQFF
TRBV10-3	.	TRBJ2-7	.	16	TGTGCCATCAGTGAAGGGGCCCACCTGGGCTTATACGAGCAGTACTTC	CAISEGAHLGLYEQYF
TRBV7-8	TRBD1	TRBJ2-3	.	15	TGTGCCAGCAGCAACCGGGACAGGGGGTCAGATACGCAGTATTTT	CASSNRDRGSDTQYF
TRBV7-8	TRBD2	TRBJ2-2	.	17	TGTGCCAGCAGCGATCCGGGACTAGCGGTTAACACCGGGGAGCTGTTTTTT	CASSDPGLAVNTGELFF
TRBV6-2/TRBV6-3	.	TRBJ1-2	.	16	TGTGCCAGCAGTTACGATGGCCCACGCAATAACTATGGCTACACCTTC	CASSYDGPRNNYGYTF
TRBV9	TRBD2	TRBJ2-7	.	16	TGTGCCAGCAGCTCGTATGGGACTAGCGGGACCTACGAGCAGTACTTC	CASSSYGTSGTYEQYF